Listed below are T cell receptor beta chains from one sample, sequenced in a study of T cells in Graves' hyperthyroidism and ophthalmopathy. MiXCR, run by TCRdb on the multiplex PCR reads, gives a single entry per CDR3 protein. The table has 490,000 or so distinct CDR3 sequences, around 50% seen once; the top ten hold about two fifths. The material sequenced was peripheral blood or thyroid tissue (not recorded which). Receptor source: an adult woman with Graves' disease, either hyperthyroidism or ophthalmopathy (not recorded which). CDR3s include the opening cysteine and the closing phenylalanine or tryptophan.

J gene | V gene | CDR3 protein
TRBJ2-7 | TRBV9 | CASSQGQGTPYGQYF
TRBJ1-6 | TRBV4-3 | CASSQERERPLHF
TRBJ2-7 | TRBV29-1 | CSVTRTANSYEQYF
TRBJ1-2 | TRBV29-1 | CSVEGDSLAQWGYTF
TRBJ2-7 | TRBV7-8 | CARLGTGAYEQYF
TRBJ1-3 | TRBV20-1 | CSAPNRRKTGNAIYF
TRBJ2-7 | TRBV15 | CATSREGKTYEQYF
TRBJ2-5 | TRBV20-1 | CSSRTGQETQYF
TRBJ1-6 | TRBV19 | CASSGNPLESALHF
TRBJ2-7 | TRBV29-1 | CSVWGGNLPYEQYF
TRBJ1-1 | TRBV2 | CASSLEVSGAMNTEAFF
TRBJ2-7 | TRBV11-2 | CASTPDRTSSYEQYF
TRBJ1-2 | TRBV12-3/TRBV12-4 | CASRARGGYTF
TRBJ1-6 | TRBV11-2 | CASGLGDSDNSPLHF
TRBJ2-7 | TRBV11-1 | CAWMTSGTYEQYF
TRBJ2-2 | TRBV10-2 | CASSEWTGMNTGELFF
TRBJ1-1 | TRBV7-9 | CASSPRAGDTEAFF
TRBJ2-7 | TRBV5-1 | CASSLVASGREQYF
TRBJ2-6 | TRBV12-3/TRBV12-4 | CASSFASSGANVLTF
TRBJ1-2 | TRBV9 | CASTRSDSYGYTF
TRBJ1-2 | TRBV14 | CASSPPWGQGHGYTF
TRBJ2-7 | TRBV7-2 | CASSRTGGTSGEQYF
- | TRBV7-2 | CASRQTGGQETQYF
TRBJ2-5 | TRBV3-1 | CASSSRTSGRQETQYF
TRBJ2-5 | TRBV20-1 | CSARDLREGRQETQYF
TRBJ2-5 | TRBV2 | CASSEVGSGSKETQYF
TRBJ1-5 | TRBV7-8 | CASSFGGTSNQPQHF
TRBJ2-7 | TRBV11-2 | CASRYRLAGTPEQYF
TRBJ2-2 | TRBV6-1 | CATFLGQGGTGELFF
TRBJ1-1 | TRBV2 | CASSEDPSRRGDTEAFF
TRBJ2-2 | TRBV6-5 | CASREVGELFF
TRBJ2-2 | TRBV2 | CASSGRSGNTGELFF
TRBJ2-7 | TRBV7-3 | CASSLTGGWEEQYF
TRBJ2-7 | TRBV19 | CASRRTFRGADEQYF
TRBJ2-5 | TRBV7-2 | CASSLGRGGLSETQYF
TRBJ2-5 | TRBV5-1 | CASSPDAGGQETQYF
TRBJ1-6 | TRBV2 | CASSDLGLENSPLHF
TRBJ2-3 | TRBV7-3 | CASSPGVSDTQYF
TRBJ1-4 | TRBV10-3 | CAISELTGAKLFF
TRBJ2-3 | TRBV19 | CASRLSGDTQYF
TRBJ1-2 | TRBV30 | CALDGGNYGYTF
TRBJ2-7 | TRBV7-2 | CASSSGDRAYEQYF
TRBJ2-2 | TRBV7-2 | CASRTGGELFF
TRBJ1-2 | TRBV9 | CASSVGDADGYTF
TRBJ2-3 | TRBV12-3/TRBV12-4 | CASRDGGGRITDTQYF